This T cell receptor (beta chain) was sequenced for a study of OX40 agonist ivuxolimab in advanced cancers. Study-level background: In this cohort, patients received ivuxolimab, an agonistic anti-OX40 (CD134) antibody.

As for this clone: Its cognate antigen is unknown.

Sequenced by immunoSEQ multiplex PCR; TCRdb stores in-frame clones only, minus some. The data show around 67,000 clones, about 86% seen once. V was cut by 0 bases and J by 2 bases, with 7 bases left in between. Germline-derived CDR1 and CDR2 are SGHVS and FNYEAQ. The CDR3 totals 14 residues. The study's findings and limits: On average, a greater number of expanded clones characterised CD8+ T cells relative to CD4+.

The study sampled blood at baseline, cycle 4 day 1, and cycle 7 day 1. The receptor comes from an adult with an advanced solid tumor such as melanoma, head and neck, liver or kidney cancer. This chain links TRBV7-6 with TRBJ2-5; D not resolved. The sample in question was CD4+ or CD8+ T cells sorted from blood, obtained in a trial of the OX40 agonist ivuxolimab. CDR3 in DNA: TGTGCCAGCAGCTTAGCTAGGTTTCAAGAGACCCAGTACTTC. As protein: CASSLARFQETQYF.